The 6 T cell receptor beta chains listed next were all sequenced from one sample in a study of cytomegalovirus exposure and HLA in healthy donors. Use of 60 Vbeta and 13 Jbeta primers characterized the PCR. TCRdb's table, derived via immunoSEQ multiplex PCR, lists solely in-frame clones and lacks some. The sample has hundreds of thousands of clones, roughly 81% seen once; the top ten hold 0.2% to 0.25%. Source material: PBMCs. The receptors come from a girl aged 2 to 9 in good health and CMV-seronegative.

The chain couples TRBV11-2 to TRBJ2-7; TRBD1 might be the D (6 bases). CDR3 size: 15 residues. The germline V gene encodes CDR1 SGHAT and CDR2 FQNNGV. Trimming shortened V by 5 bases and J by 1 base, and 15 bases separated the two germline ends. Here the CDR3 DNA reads TGTGCCAGCAGCGCCACGGACAGTTCTTCCTACGAGCAGTACTTC. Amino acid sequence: CASSATDSSSYEQYF.

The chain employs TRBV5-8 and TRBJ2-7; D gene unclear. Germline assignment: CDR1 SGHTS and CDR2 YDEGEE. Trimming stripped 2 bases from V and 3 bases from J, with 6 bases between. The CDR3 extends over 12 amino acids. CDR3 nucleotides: TGTGCCAGCAGCTTTCGTTTCTACGAGCAGTACTTC. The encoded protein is CASSFRFYEQYF.

This chain's CDR3 is CASSRGELRGYEQYF. CDR3 nucleotides: TGTGCCAGCAGCCGGGGGGAACTACGGGGCTACGAGCAGTACTTC. V and J are TRBV14 and TRBJ2-7; D is perhaps TRBD2 (6 bases). Germline V gene sequence: CDR1 SGHDN, CDR2 FVKESK. This CDR3 is 15 amino acids long. Trimming took 4 bases from V and 3 from J, leaving 16 bases between them.

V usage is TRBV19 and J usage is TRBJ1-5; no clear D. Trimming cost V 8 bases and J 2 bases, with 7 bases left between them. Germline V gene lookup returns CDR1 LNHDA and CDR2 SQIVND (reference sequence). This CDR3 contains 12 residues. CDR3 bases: TGTGCCAGTGTGGCGGGCAATCAGCCCCAGCATTTT. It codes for CASVAGNQPQHF.

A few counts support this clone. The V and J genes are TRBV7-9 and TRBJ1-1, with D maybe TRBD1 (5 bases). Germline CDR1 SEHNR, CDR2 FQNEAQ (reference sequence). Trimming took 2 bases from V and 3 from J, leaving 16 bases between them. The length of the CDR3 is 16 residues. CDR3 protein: CASSLRIRPQDTEAFF. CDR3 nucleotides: TGTGCCAGCAGCTTAAGAATTCGGCCACAGGACACTGAAGCTTTCTTT.

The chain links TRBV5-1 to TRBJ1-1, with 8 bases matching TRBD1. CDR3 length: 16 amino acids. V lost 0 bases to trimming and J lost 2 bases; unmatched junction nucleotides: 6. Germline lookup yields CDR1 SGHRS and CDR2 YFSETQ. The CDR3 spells CASSLGDRGSNTEAFF. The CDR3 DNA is TGCGCCAGCAGCTTGGGAGACAGGGGTAGTAACACTGAAGCTTTCTTT.